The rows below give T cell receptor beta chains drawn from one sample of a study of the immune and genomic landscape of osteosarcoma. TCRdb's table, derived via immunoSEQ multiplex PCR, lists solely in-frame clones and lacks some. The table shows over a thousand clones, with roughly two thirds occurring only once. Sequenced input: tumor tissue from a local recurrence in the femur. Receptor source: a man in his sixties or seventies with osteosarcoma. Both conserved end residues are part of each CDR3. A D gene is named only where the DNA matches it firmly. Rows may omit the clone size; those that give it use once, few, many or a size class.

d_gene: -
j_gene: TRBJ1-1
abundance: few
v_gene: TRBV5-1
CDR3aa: CASSTGPNTEAFF
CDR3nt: TGCGCCAGCAGCACCGGGCCGAACACTGAAGCTTTCTTT

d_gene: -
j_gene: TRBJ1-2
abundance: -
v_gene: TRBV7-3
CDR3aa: CASSSFPGNGYTF
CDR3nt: TGTGCCAGCAGCTCCTTCCCAGGGAATGGCTACACCTTC

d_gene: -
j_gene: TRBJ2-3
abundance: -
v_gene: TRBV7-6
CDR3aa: CASSLQAVSTDTQYF
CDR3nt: TGTGCCAGCAGCCTACAAGCGGTTAGCACAGATACGCAGTATTTT

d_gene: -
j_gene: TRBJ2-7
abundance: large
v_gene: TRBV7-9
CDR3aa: CASSLATRGPYEQYF
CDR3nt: TGTGCCAGCAGCTTAGCCACGAGGGGCCCTTACGAGCAGTACTTC

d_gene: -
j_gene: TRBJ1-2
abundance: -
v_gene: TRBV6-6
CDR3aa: CASSANSGIMVGYTF
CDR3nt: TGTGCCAGCAGCGCAAATTCGGGGATTATGGTTGGCTACACCTTC

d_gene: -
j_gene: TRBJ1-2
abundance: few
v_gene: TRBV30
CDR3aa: CAWGRWGAKNGYTF
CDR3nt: TGTGCCTGGGGAAGGTGGGGGGCGAAGAATGGCTACACCTTC

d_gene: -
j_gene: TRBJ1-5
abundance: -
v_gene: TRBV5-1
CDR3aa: CASSLGGVGNQPQHF
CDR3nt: TGTGCCAGCAGCTTAGGGGGAGTGGGCAATCAGCCCCAGCATTTT

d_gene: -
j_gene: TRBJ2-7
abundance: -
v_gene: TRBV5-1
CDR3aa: CASSIDQDYEQYF
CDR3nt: TGCGCCAGCTCCATAGACCAGGATTACGAGCAGTACTTC

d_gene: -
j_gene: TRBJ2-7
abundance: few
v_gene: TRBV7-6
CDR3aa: CASSSRHYEQYF
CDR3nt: TGTGCCAGCAGCTCTCGACACTACGAGCAGTACTTC

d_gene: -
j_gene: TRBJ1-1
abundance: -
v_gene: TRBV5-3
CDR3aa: CASSPTDSKEAFF
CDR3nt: TGTGCCAGCAGCCCGACAGACTCGAAGGAAGCTTTCTTT

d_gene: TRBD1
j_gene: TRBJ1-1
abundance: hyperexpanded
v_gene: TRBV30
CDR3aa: CAWSSGQGGNEAFF
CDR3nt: TGTGCCTGGAGTAGCGGACAGGGGGGAAATGAAGCTTTCTTT

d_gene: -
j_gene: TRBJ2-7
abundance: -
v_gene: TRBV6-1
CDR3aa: CASSESSSYEQYF
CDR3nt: TGTGCCAGCAGTGAATCTAGCTCCTACGAGCAGTACTTC

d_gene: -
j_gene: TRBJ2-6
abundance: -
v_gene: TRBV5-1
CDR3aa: CASSLDLSGANVLTF
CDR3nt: TGCGCCAGCAGCTTGGACCTCTCTGGGGCCAACGTCCTGACTTTC

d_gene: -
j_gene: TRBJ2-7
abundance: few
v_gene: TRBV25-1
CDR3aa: CASSEGGGTAYEQYF
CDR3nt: TGTGCCAGCAGTGAAGGAGGAGGGACAGCCTACGAGCAGTACTTC

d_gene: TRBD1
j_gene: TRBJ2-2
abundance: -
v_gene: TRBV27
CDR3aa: CASSSGTGIGTGELFF
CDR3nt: TGTGCCAGCAGTTCTGGGACAGGGATAGGCACCGGGGAGCTGTTTTTT

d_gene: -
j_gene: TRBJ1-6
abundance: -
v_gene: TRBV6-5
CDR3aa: CASSYSPWQENSPLHF
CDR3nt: TGTGCCAGCAGTTACTCCCCCTGGCAGGAAAATTCACCCCTCCACTTT

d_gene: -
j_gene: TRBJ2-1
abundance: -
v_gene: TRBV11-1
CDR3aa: CASSGGSEQFF
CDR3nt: TGTGCCAGCTCAGGAGGGAGTGAGCAGTTCTTC

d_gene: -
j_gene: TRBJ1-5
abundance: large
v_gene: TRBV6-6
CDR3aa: CASSPRVNQPQHF
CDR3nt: TGTGCCAGCAGCCCCAGGGTAAATCAGCCCCAGCATTTT

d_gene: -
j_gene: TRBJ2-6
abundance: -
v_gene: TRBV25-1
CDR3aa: CQQWSFITGQSRANVLTF
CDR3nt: TGCCAGCAGTGGAGCTTTATAACTGGACAAAGTCGGGCCAACGTCCTGACTTTC

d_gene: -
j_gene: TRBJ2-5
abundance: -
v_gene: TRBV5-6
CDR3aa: CASSLGRETQYF
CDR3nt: TGTGCCAGCAGCTTGGGTAGAGAGACCCAGTACTTC

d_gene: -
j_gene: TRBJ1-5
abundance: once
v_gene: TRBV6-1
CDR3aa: CASRASGGFEPQHF
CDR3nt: TGTGCCAGCAGGGCGTCGGGGGGCTTCGAGCCCCAGCATTTT

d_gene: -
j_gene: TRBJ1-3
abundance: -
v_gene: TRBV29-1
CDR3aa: CSVVGGSGNTIYF
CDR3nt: TGCAGCGTTGTGGGGGGGTCTGGAAACACCATATATTTT

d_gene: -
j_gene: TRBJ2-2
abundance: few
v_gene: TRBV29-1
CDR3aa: CSVMTGNTGELFF
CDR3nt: TGCAGCGTTATGACAGGGAACACCGGGGAGCTGTTTTTT